The source of this T cell receptor beta chain is a study of blood T cell repertoires in COVID-19. Study as a whole: The samples span acute and convalescent COVID-19 from the United States, Italy and Spain. T cells, B-cell-depleted T cells, or PBMCs provided the cDNA or gDNA that served as material.

Germline lookup yields CDR1 SQVTM and CDR2 ANQGSEA. The CDR3 has 16 amino acids. The trim removed 0 bases at V and 1 base at J, leaving 8 bases unmatched. Original processing methods: Nucleated cell counts were estimated from reference gene primer amplification. Sequencing used immunoSEQ multiplex PCR; TCRdb keeps in-frame clones, though not all of them. V, J and clone size are those of that table, while D and trimming were read from the DNA. The sample consists of 470,000 or so clones, 80% to 90% of them appearing once. The sequenced sample was peripheral blood. This TCR derives from a human donor in a cohort sampled during active COVID-19. The chain links TRBV29-1 to TRBJ2-7, with 8 bases fitting TRBD1. The CDR3 is CSVEDSANRGSYEQYF. The CDR3 nucleotides are TGCAGCGTTGAAGATAGCGCGAACAGGGGGTCCTACGAGCAGTACTTC.